Sequencing of this T cell receptor (beta chain) was carried out in a study of CD8 T cells in ankylosing spondylitis. General study findings and limits: Reports say disease-linked clones showed up significantly more in matched ankylosing spondylitis synovial fluid. A TCR beta motif of eight highly homologous variants appeared characteristic of ankylosing spondylitis blood. Prior work had noted some motif variants in reactive arthritis blood and synovial fluid.

At least ten counts were recorded for this clonotype. The antigen is undetermined. Trimming cost V 6 bases and J 1 base, with 22 bases left between them. CDR1 is DFQATT and CDR2 is SNEGSKA in the germline V gene (reference sequence). There are 17 residues in the CDR3. Researchers built TCR beta libraries using quantitative 5'-RACE with molecular barcodes. One entry per CDR3 protein results from TCRdb running MiXCR on the 5' RACE reads. The sample includes some 180,000 distinct CDR3 sequences, 15% to 20% of them seen just once. This sequence originates from a male donor under 30 with ankylosing spondylitis or in good health (not recorded which). The rearrangement uses TRBV20-1 and TRBJ2-1; the D gene could be TRBD1 or TRBD2 (5 bases each). The material sequenced was blood, either unsorted or a sorted T cell fraction (not recorded which). This CDR3 is CSANNPGQPESYNEQFF. CDR3 DNA: TGCAGTGCCAACAATCCGGGGCAGCCTGAATCCTACAATGAGCAGTTCTTC.